Listed here are 12 T cell receptor beta chains from one sample, sequenced in a study of preoperative IRX-2 immunotherapy in early breast cancer. Treatment denoted: preoperative locoregional IRX-2 cytokine immunotherapy. Repertoires were generated with immunoSEQ multiplex PCR, while TCRdb's copy carries only in-frame clones and drops some. The table lists under 25,000 clones, over 80% of them singletons. Specimen: lymph node tissue, collected after IRX-2 immunotherapy. The receptors here all came from a human donor with breast cancer.

This sequence joins TRBV19 and TRBJ2-1; 9 bases line up with TRBD1. The CDR3 runs 16 residues. Per germline, CDR1 LNHDA and CDR2 SQIVND (reference sequence). After removal of 5 bases from V and 7 bases from J, the junction contained 12 bases not matched to a gene. The CDR3 bases are TGTGCCAGTAGTGTCCCCACAGGGGGCATCGGTAATGAGCAGTTCTTC. Its protein is CASSVPTGGIGNEQFF.

The rearrangement joins TRBV12-5 to TRBJ1-5; no reliable D call. The V end lost 2 bases, the J end lost 3 bases, and 8 bases lay between the germline ends. The CDR3 is 14 residues long. Germline CDR1 and CDR2: LGHNT and FRNRAP. The CDR3, as DNA: TGTGCTAGTGGTTTGTCAAGCGCCAATCAGCCCCAGCATTTT. It encodes CASGLSSANQPQHF.

V gene TRBV11-3 combines with J gene TRBJ2-5, with a possible D match to TRBD2 (6 bases). V lost 5 bases to trimming and J lost 7 bases, with 17 bases between them. The germline CDR1 and CDR2 sequences are SGHNT and YENEEA. The CDR3 contains 14 residues. In DNA form, the CDR3 reads TGTGCCAGCAGCCCTGCTAGCGCCCGGGGGACCCAGTACTTC. Residues: CASSPASARGTQYF.

The V and J genes are TRBV6-8 and TRBJ2-1, with a tentative D call TRBD2 (6 bases). From germline, CDR1 is MNHGY and CDR2 SAAAGT. Trimming left V 5 bases short and J 9 bases short, with 17 bases between. This CDR3 comprises 14 residues. The DNA of the CDR3 is TGTGCCAGCAGTCCGGAAGCGGGTTTAGGTGAGCAGTTCTTC. As protein: CASSPEAGLGEQFF.

The chain uses TRBV19 and TRBJ2-1; possible D gene TRBD2, 6 bases. In germline, CDR1 is LNHDA, CDR2 SQIVND (reference sequence). This CDR3 region has 15 residues. V dropped 6 bases and J dropped 0 bases, with 12 bases sitting between them. The CDR3 DNA sequence: TGTGCCAGTAGACGCGGGGAAAGCTCCTACAATGAGCAGTTCTTC. It translates to CASRRGESSYNEQFF.

CDR3 DNA: TGTGCCACCAGCAGAGCTGGTGGTGGGGCCAACGTCCTGACTTTC. Protein sequence: CATSRAGGGANVLTF. This chain joins TRBV15 and TRBJ2-6; no clear D. The germline V gene encodes CDR1 LNHNV and CDR2 YYDKDF (reference sequence). The V end was cut by 1 base, the J end by 3 bases, with 7 bases between. This CDR3 contains 15 residues.

The V gene is TRBV5-1, the J gene TRBJ2-2; TRBD2 might be the D (6 bases). Between the trimmed V and J ends, which lost 4 bases and 4 bases, there was a span of 17 bases. The germline CDR1 and CDR2 sequences are SGHRS and YFSETQ. CDR3 size: 16 residues. The DNA of the CDR3 is TGCGCCAGCAGCCCTGCTGCAGGGAGGATCACCGGGGAGCTGTTTTTT. Residues: CASSPAAGRITGELFF. The full variable domain, its missing parts supplied by reference TRBV5-1 and TRBJ2-2, is KAGVTQTPRYLIKTRGQQVTLSCSPISGHRSVSWYQQTPGQGLQFLFEYFSETQRNKGNFPGRFSGRQFSNSRSEMNVSTLELGDSALYLCASSPAAGRITGELFFGEGSRLTVL.

This chain joins TRBV7-6 and TRBJ1-1; TRBD1 matches 7 bases. The CDR3 is 14 amino acids. With 4 bases clipped from V and 4 bases from J, the junction kept 6 bases outside the gene matches. Germline-derived CDR1 and CDR2 are SGHVS and FNYEAQ. The CDR3 nucleotides are TGTGCCAGCAGCTCAAACAGGGACAGCACTGAAGCTTTCTTT. It specifies CASSSNRDSTEAFF. Complete variable domain (other parts from reference TRBV7-6 and TRBJ1-1): GAGVSQSPRYKVTKRGQDVALRCDPISGHVSLYWYRQALGQGPEFLTYFNYEAQQDKSGLPNDRFSAERPEGSISTLTIQRTEQRDSAMYRCASSSNRDSTEAFFGQGTRLTVV.

V gene TRBV11-3 combines with J gene TRBJ2-7, with 8 bases that match TRBD1. This CDR3 has 15 amino acids. The germline gives CDR1 SGHNT, CDR2 YENEEA. After removal of 3 bases from V and 4 bases from J, the junction contained 8 bases not matched to a gene. This CDR3 is CASSLAGTGLYEQYF. CDR3 in DNA: TGTGCCAGCAGCTTGGCCGGGACAGGTCTATACGAGCAGTACTTC.

This chain uses TRBV19 with TRBJ1-2; 7 nucleotides match TRBD1. This CDR3 region has 13 residues. J was trimmed by 7 bases and V by 6 bases; bases with no gene match: 8. The germline V gene has CDR1 LNHDA and CDR2 SQIVND (reference sequence). This CDR3 reads CASSTQGGIGYTF. For the CDR3, the DNA is TGTGCCAGTAGCACCCAGGGGGGAATTGGCTACACCTTC.

The chain combines TRBV9 with TRBJ2-1; 11 nucleotides agree with TRBD2. After removal of 5 bases from V and 14 bases from J, the junction contained 15 bases not matched to a gene. Germline V gives CDR1 SGDLS, CDR2 YYNGEE. The CDR3 totals 15 residues. CDR3 residues: CASSQSPGLAVEEFF. CDR3 nucleotides: TGTGCCAGCAGTCAAAGTCCGGGACTAGCGGTGGAGGAGTTCTTC.

Concerning this clone: One end of the junction varies from germline; a read error may be responsible. CDR3 residues: CAISAADRGRGANVLTF. DNA of the CDR3: TGTGCCATCAGTGCAGCGGACAGGGGGCGCGGGGCCAACGTCCTGACTTTC. V is TRBV6-8 and J is TRBJ2-6; 11 bases align to TRBD1. The CDR3 is 17 amino acids. CDR1 is MNHGY, CDR2 SAAAGT, per germline.